This T cell receptor beta chain was captured in a study of blood T cell repertoires in COVID-19. Study at large: The study drew acute and convalescent COVID-19 samples from the United States, Italy and Spain. The analysed material was cDNA or gDNA that came from T cells, B-cell-depleted T cells, or PBMCs.

Authors' analysis steps: Amplification from reference gene primers served as the basis for estimated nucleated cell counts. The protocol was immunoSEQ multiplex PCR, while the TCRdb copy is restricted to in-frame clones and leaves out a portion. Clone size and the V and J calls come from that table; the DNA yielded D and trimming. Here the sample spans about 72,000 clones, about 89% being singletons. This CDR3 is built from 13 residues. Looked up from germline, CDR1 is LNHDA and CDR2 is SQIVND (reference sequence). V shed 5 bases and J shed 10 bases, with 17 bases lying between them. The genes are TRBV19 and TRBJ1-1; perhaps TRBD1 as D (6 bases). Sequences were obtained from peripheral blood. This sequence originates from an older woman with acute or convalescent COVID-19. CDR3 DNA: TGTGCCAGTAGTGCGGACAGAGGAAGCGGAGCTTTCTTT. Translating gives CASSADRGSGAFF.